Listed below are T cell receptor beta chains from one sample, sequenced in a study of graft-versus-host responses after intestinal transplantation. Libraries were prepared by immunoSEQ multiplex PCR; TCRdb keeps only in-frame clonotypes and omits some of them. Of some 9,500 clones listed, 25% to 40% were seen once; the top ten hold 2.5% to 3.5%. This material consisted of alloreactive CD8+ T cells from a mixed lymphocyte reaction culture, taken before transplantation. The receptors stem from a human patient who was an organ donor for intestinal transplantation. CDR3s include the opening cysteine and the closing phenylalanine or tryptophan. D genes are given only for firm matches. Part of the rows lack a size; the others show once, few, many or a class for expanded clones.

d_call	j_call	v_call	clone_size	cdr3_nt	cdr3_aa
TRBD1	TRBJ2-1	TRBV4-1	-	TGCGCCAGCAGCCCGGCAGGGGGCCCAACTTACAATGAGCAGTTCTTC	CASSPAGGPTYNEQFF
TRBD2	TRBJ2-3	TRBV19	few	TGTGCCAGTAGTATCCCCAAACTAGCGGGGGGCACAGATACGCAGTATTTT	CASSIPKLAGGTDTQYF
TRBD1	TRBJ1-2	TRBV11-2	-	TGTGCCAGCAGCTTAATCCGGGACAGAGGGGCTGGCTACACCTTC	CASSLIRDRGAGYTF
TRBD1	TRBJ1-2	TRBV5-1	-	TGCGCCAGCAGCACCGGACAGGGGTTAGGGGGGGGCTACACCTTC	CASSTGQGLGGGYTF
TRBD2	TRBJ2-7	TRBV15	few	TGTGCCACAGCGAGCGGGACCCCCTCCGAGCAGTACTTC	CATASGTPSEQYF
TRBD1	TRBJ2-7	TRBV9	-	TGTGCCAGCAGCGACCCCGGGACAGGCTCCGAGCAGTACTTC	CASSDPGTGSEQYF
TRBD1	TRBJ1-1	TRBV11-2	medium-sized	TGTGCCAGCAGCCTAGAGGGACAGGGGTTGGTGAACACTGAAGCTTTCTTT	CASSLEGQGLVNTEAFF
-	TRBJ1-4	TRBV10-1	-	TGCGCCAGCGGAGAGCCAGATGAAAAACTGTTTTTT	CASGEPDEKLFF
-	TRBJ2-1	TRBV9	-	TGTGCCAGCAGCGTAGGAGGTAGCGGCCCCTACAATGAGCAGTTCTTC	CASSVGGSGPYNEQFF
-	TRBJ1-2	TRBV21-1	-	TGTGCCAGCAGCAAAGAGAAGGAAGAGGGAGTCCTCCCTAACTATGGCTACACCTTC	CASSKEKEEGVLPNYGYTF
TRBD2	TRBJ2-1	TRBV2	-	TGTGCCGGGGGAGCGGGGGGGGGCGGCGAGCAGTTCTTC	CAGGAGGGGEQFF
-	TRBJ2-3	TRBV6-1	few	TGTGCCAGCACGCTACAGGAAATCACAGATACGCAGTATTTT	CASTLQEITDTQYF
TRBD2	TRBJ2-7	TRBV14	few	TGTGCCAGCAGCCTTAGCGGGAGATACGAGCAGTACTTC	CASSLSGRYEQYF
-	TRBJ2-7	TRBV19	few	TGTGCCAGTAGTATCAACTACCCCCCCGACGAGCAGTACTTC	CASSINYPPDEQYF
TRBD2	TRBJ2-7	TRBV4-2	few	TGTGCCAGCAGCCAAGTGTGGGTGGGACTAGAGGCCGAGCAGTACTTC	CASSQVWVGLEAEQYF
TRBD1	TRBJ1-2	TRBV18	few	TGTGCCAGCTCACCGTTTACAGGGGGCGCTCGAAACTATGGCTACACCTTC	CASSPFTGGARNYGYTF
-	TRBJ2-5	TRBV5-4	-	TGTGCCAGCAGCTCCCCCTCGGGGGAGGCCCAGTACTTC	CASSSPSGEAQYF
TRBD2	TRBJ2-3	TRBV2	medium-sized	TGTGCCAGGGGGCCTAGCGGGGGGTTTAGCACAGATACGCAGTATTTT	CARGPSGGFSTDTQYF
TRBD2	TRBJ2-2	TRBV27	few	TGTGCCAGCAGTTTCTCATTGGGGGGGGATCTCACCGGGGAGCTGTTTTTT	CASSFSLGGDLTGELFF
TRBD2	TRBJ2-1	TRBV4-2	few	TGTGCCAGCAGCCAAGAAGCGGCTAGCGGGAGCGATGAGCAGTTCTTC	CASSQEAASGSDEQFF
TRBD2	TRBJ2-3	TRBV7-3	-	TGTGCCAGCAGCTCCGGACTAGCGGGAAGTTTAGATACGCAGTATTTT	CASSSGLAGSLDTQYF
TRBD1	TRBJ2-5	TRBV5-6	-	TGTGCCAGCAGCTCGGTCCCGGGACAGAGAGGAGAGACCCAGTACTTC	CASSSVPGQRGETQYF
-	TRBJ2-3	TRBV6-1	few	TGTGCCAGCAATATACAGGAACCCACAGATACGCAGTATTTT	CASNIQEPTDTQYF
TRBD2	TRBJ2-7	TRBV5-6	few	TGTGCCAGCAGCTTGGTTAGCGGGAGTTACGAGCAGTACTTC	CASSLVSGSYEQYF